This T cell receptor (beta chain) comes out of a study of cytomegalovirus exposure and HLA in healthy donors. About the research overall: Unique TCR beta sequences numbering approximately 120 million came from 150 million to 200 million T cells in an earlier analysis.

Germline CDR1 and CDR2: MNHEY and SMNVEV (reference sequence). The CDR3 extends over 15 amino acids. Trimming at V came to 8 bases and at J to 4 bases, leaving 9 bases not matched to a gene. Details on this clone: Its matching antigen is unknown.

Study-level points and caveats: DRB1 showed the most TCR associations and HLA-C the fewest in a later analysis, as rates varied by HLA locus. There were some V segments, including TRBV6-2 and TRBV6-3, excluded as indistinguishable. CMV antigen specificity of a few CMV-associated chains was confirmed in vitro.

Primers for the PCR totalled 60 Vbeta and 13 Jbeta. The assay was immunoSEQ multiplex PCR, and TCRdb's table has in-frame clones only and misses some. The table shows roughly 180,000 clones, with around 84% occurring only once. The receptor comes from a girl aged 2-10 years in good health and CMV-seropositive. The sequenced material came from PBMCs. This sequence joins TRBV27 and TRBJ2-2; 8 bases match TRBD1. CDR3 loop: CASGPGQVITGELFF. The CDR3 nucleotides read TGTGCCAGCGGACCGGGACAGGTTATCACCGGGGAGCTGTTTTTT.